This entry lists 32 T cell receptor beta chains sequenced from one sample in a study of vaccination effects on CD4 cells after COVID-19. Their antigens remain unidentified. ViraFEST used viral peptide pools to expand antigen-specific CD4+ T cells before sequencing. Culture proceeded for approximately nine days, and CD4+ T cells were then isolated. The person had PCR-confirmed SARS-CoV-2 infection between March and December 2020. Assay used: immunoSEQ multiplex PCR; TCRdb lists only in-frame clones, some missing. The data show around 46,000 clones, with approximately 70% seen just once and 25% to 40% held by the top ten. The sample was CD4+ T cells from PBMCs cultured with a peptide pool, taken before COVID-19 vaccination. Source of these receptors: a human donor who had a prior SARS-CoV-2 infection.

The chain joins TRBV6-5 to TRBJ2-7; D unresolved. The ends were cut back, 6 bases at V and 6 bases at J, with 9 bases in the middle. The CDR3 totals 11 residues. Germline V CDR1 and CDR2: MNHEY, SVGAGI. The CDR3 loop reads CASSAVFEQYF. CDR3 bases: TGTGCCAGCAGCGCGGTCTTCGAGCAGTACTTC.

The rearrangement links TRBV19 to TRBJ2-6, with D possibly matching TRBD1 (5 bases). V gave up 7 bases and J gave up 0 bases, with 13 bases separating them. The CDR3 contains 16 residues. The germline gives CDR1 LNHDA, CDR2 SQIVND (reference sequence). CDR3 nucleotides: TGTGCCAGTACCCCTGACAGACACTCTGGGGCCAACGTCCTGACTTTC. Its translation is CASTPDRHSGANVLTF. The full variable domain, in which reference TRBV19 and TRBJ2-6 provide the parts outside the CDR3, is DGGITQSPKYLFRKEGQNVTLSCEQNLNHDAMYWYRQDPGQGLRLIYYSQIVNDFQKGDIAEGYSVSREKKESFPLTVTSAQKNPTAFYLCASTPDRHSGANVLTFGAGSRLTVL.

This chain links TRBV10-1 with TRBJ2-7; D gene uncertain. Germline V lookup: CDR1 WNHNN, CDR2 SYGVQD (reference sequence). The CDR3 covers 12 residues. With 5 bases removed from V and 5 bases from J, the gap between germline ends came to 10 bases. CDR3 sequence reads: CASSISQHEQYF. CDR3 nucleotides: TGCGCCAGCAGTATCTCCCAGCACGAGCAGTACTTC.

This clone was counted a single time. The V and J genes are TRBV2 and TRBJ2-5; either TRBD1 or TRBD2 may fit D (5 bases each). This CDR3 region has 13 residues. V shed 6 bases and J shed 2 bases, with 10 bases lying between them. Per germline, CDR1 SNHLY and CDR2 FYNNEI. CDR3 loop: CASSSWGQETQYF. CDR3 nucleotides: TGTGCCAGCAGCAGTTGGGGGCAAGAGACCCAGTACTTC. Using reference TRBV2 and TRBJ2-5 for the parts outside the CDR3, the full variable domain is EPEVTQTPSHQVTQMGQEVILRCVPISNHLYFYWYRQILGQKVEFLVSFYNNEISEKSEIFDDQFSVERPDGSNFTLKIRSTKLEDSAMYFCASSSWGQETQYFGPGTRLLVL.

The chain has TRBV4-1 and TRBJ1-1; no clear D. V was shortened by 0 bases and J by 0 bases, with 17 bases between the two germline ends. Germline CDR1 and CDR2: MGHRA and YSYEKL. CDR3 length: 18 residues. The CDR3 sequence is CASSQEGQIWALNTEAFF. CDR3 nucleotide sequence: TGCGCCAGCAGCCAAGAAGGGCAAATATGGGCCCTGAACACTGAAGCTTTCTTT.

This rearrangement joins TRBV19 to TRBJ2-5; unclear D gene. CDR3 length: 13 residues. V was trimmed by 4 bases and J by 2 bases, leaving 8 bases between them. CDR1 and CDR2 from the germline V gene are LNHDA and SQIVND (reference sequence). CDR3 sequence: CASSSQRQETQYF. CDR3 sequence (DNA): TGTGCCAGTAGTAGCCAACGGCAAGAGACCCAGTACTTC.

This chain joins TRBV5-6 and TRBJ1-5, with no clear D. Germline V gene data show CDR1 as SGHDT and CDR2 as YYEEEE. The germline V and J ends were trimmed by 3 bases and 4 bases, with 20 bases remaining between them. This CDR3 is 17 amino acids long. The CDR3 nucleotides read TGTGCCAGCAGCTCAGCCGGGAGGGAAAAGTATAATCAGCCCCAGCATTTT. This encodes CASSSAGREKYNQPQHF.

This clone came up once. This chain links TRBV7-3 with TRBJ2-1; possibly TRBD2 for D (6 bases). The CDR3 is 15 residues long. Per germline, CDR1 SGHTA and CDR2 FQGTGA. Trimming pared 3 bases from V and 5 bases from J, leaving 14 bases between. CDR3 DNA: TGTGCCAGCAGCTTGTGGGGGGACCCTAACAATGAGCAGTTCTTC. Translated, it gives CASSLWGDPNNEQFF.

This clone was observed a few times. The chain recombines TRBV10-3 with TRBJ2-1; no definite D call. CDR3 length: 15 residues. Trimming removed 0 bases at V and 8 bases at J, with 14 bases between. CDR1 and CDR2 from the germline V gene are ENHRY and SYGVKD. The CDR3 spells CAISESLSRSYEQFF. For the CDR3, the DNA is TGTGCCATCAGTGAGTCTCTCTCTCGATCGTATGAGCAGTTCTTC.

The J gene is TRBJ2-5, the V gene TRBV24-1; 7 bases fit TRBD2. V lost 1 base, J lost 5 bases, and 9 bases stayed unmatched. This CDR3 is built from 16 residues. Germline V gene data show CDR1 as KGHDR and CDR2 as SFDVKD. DNA for the CDR3: TGTGCCACCAGTGATTTTGAAGCGGGAAACCGGGAGACCCAGTACTTC. This translates into CATSDFEAGNRETQYF.

The CDR3 here is CASSLRRGYYEQYF. The CDR3, as DNA: TGTGCCAGCAGTTTAAGGCGGGGGTACTACGAGCAGTACTTC. This chain uses TRBV6-2 or TRBV6-3 with TRBJ2-7; 7 bases align to TRBD2. The ends lost 4 bases at V and 3 bases at J; junction bases unmatched: 6. The CDR3 loop spans 14 amino acids. Germline CDR1 reads MNHEY; CDR2 reads SVGEGT.

This clone was detected a few times. This chain uses TRBV19 with TRBJ1-1; unclear D gene. Trimming shortened V by 7 bases and J by 0 bases, and 9 bases separated the two germline ends. The CDR3 loop spans 13 amino acids. Germline lookup yields CDR1 LNHDA and CDR2 SQIVND (reference sequence). The CDR3 region has the DNA TGTGCCAGTAAATGGACGATGAACACTGAAGCTTTCTTT. This codes for CASKWTMNTEAFF.

In its sample, this clone was seen once. The chain employs TRBV9 and TRBJ2-7; D might be TRBD1 or TRBD2, each matching 5 bases. Germline values: CDR1 SGDLS, CDR2 YYNGEE. With 3 bases removed from V and 7 bases from J, the gap between germline ends came to 14 bases. This CDR3 region has 13 residues. The CDR3 sequence is CASSAGTALEQYF. The CDR3 bases are TGTGCCAGCAGCGCGGGGACGGCCCTTGAGCAGTACTTC.

The V call is TRBV10-3, the J call TRBJ1-3; weak D call: TRBD1 (5 bases). The V end lost 4 bases, the J end lost 0 bases, and 7 bases lay between the germline ends. CDR3 length: 14 residues. Germline V gives CDR1 ENHRY, CDR2 SYGVKD. Written as DNA, the CDR3 is TGTGCCATCAGTGGTGGGGGCTCTGGAAACACCATATATTTT. Protein sequence: CAISGGGSGNTIYF.

The chain employs TRBV7-6 and TRBJ2-5, with D unclear. The CDR3 runs 14 residues. Germline CDR1 and CDR2: SGHVS and FNYEAQ. Trimming shortened V by 2 bases and J by 1 base, and 8 bases separated the two germline ends. The CDR3 spells CASSLYAVQETQYF. The CDR3 nucleotides read TGTGCCAGCAGCTTATACGCGGTCCAAGAGACCCAGTACTTC.

V is TRBV7-2 and J is TRBJ2-1, with 10 bases matching TRBD2. The germline CDR1 and CDR2 sequences are SGHTA and FQGNSA. This CDR3 contains 17 residues. V dropped 2 bases and J dropped 2; count of bases not matched to a gene: 6. The CDR3 coding sequence is TGTGCCAGCAGCTTACAAAGCGGGAGGGCCCCCTACAATGAGCAGTTCTTC. Translation: CASSLQSGRAPYNEQFF.

The chain has TRBV30 and TRBJ2-2, with D perhaps matching TRBD1 (6 bases). V was shortened by 3 bases and J by 6 bases, with 11 bases between the two germline ends. The CDR3 runs 13 residues. Germline V lookup: CDR1 GTSNPN, CDR2 SVGIG (reference sequence). CDR3 residues: CAWRSGAAGELFF. CDR3 bases: TGTGCCTGGAGGTCAGGGGCGGCCGGGGAGCTGTTTTTT.

The V and J genes are TRBV27 and TRBJ2-7, with D maybe TRBD2 (6 bases). CDR3 length: 18 residues. Germline V gene lookup returns CDR1 MNHEY and CDR2 SMNVEV (reference sequence). The V gene lost 0 bases and the J gene lost 2 bases, with 20 bases spanning the gap. CDR3 coding DNA: TGTGCCAGCAGTTTATCTGGGCTAGAAGCGGGCCTTACCTACGAGCAGTACTTC. As protein: CASSLSGLEAGLTYEQYF.

The gene calls are TRBV18 and TRBJ1-6, with TRBD1 as a possible D gene (6 bases). The CDR3 length is 16 residues. Germline CDR1 reads KGHSH; CDR2 reads LQKENI. V lost 5 bases, J lost 2 bases, and 13 bases lay in between. CDR3 protein: CASSTDQGTYNSPLHF. The CDR3 DNA reads TGTGCCAGCTCAACTGACCAGGGGACCTATAATTCACCCCTCCACTTT. Together with reference TRBV18 and TRBJ1-6, the CDR3 gives the full variable domain: NAGVMQNPRHLVRRRGQEARLRCSPMKGHSHVYWYRQLPEEGLKFMVYLQKENIIDESGMPKERFSAEFPKEGPSILRIQQVVRGDSAAYFCASSTDQGTYNSPLHFGNGTRLTVT.

The V and J genes are TRBV14 and TRBJ2-7; TRBD1 matches at 8 bases. CDR1 is SGHDN and CDR2 is FVKESK in the germline V gene. Trimming at V came to 4 bases and at J to 3 bases, leaving 5 bases not matched to a gene. The CDR3 length is 14 residues. CDR3 region: CASSRTGMSYEQYF. CDR3 coding DNA: TGTGCCAGCAGCCGGACAGGGATGAGCTACGAGCAGTACTTC.

In its sample, this clone was seen a few times. The chain is built from TRBV3-1 (or the pseudogene TRBV3-2) and TRBJ1-3; 9 bases line up with TRBD1. The trim removed 4 bases at V and 2 bases at J, leaving 3 bases unmatched. The CDR3 runs to 15 residues. Looked up from germline, CDR1 is LGHDT and CDR2 is YNNKEL (reference sequence). The CDR3 loop is CASSLQGAPGNTIYF. In DNA form, the CDR3 reads TGTGCCAGCAGCCTACAGGGGGCGCCTGGAAACACCATATATTTT.

CDR3: CASSSRVGHYGYTF. The CDR3 region has the DNA TGTGCCAGCAGCTCCCGGGTTGGCCACTATGGCTACACCTTC. The chain combines TRBV7-2 with TRBJ1-2; D is unclear. This CDR3 contains 14 residues. The germline V gene has CDR1 SGHTA and CDR2 FQGNSA. V was cut by 4 bases and J by 3 bases, with 12 bases left in between.

The gene calls are TRBV7-3 and TRBJ2-3, with D hard to call. V lost 7 bases and J 0 bases, leaving 5 bases between the germline ends. CDR3 length: 12 residues. The germline V gene encodes CDR1 SGHTA and CDR2 FQGTGA. CDR3 in DNA: TGTGCCAGCACCGATAGCACAGATACGCAGTATTTT. It is translated as CASTDSTDTQYF.

CDR3 bases: TGTGCCAGCAGCGGCGAACAGGGGTATTCAGGGGAGACCCAGTACTTC. This encodes CASSGEQGYSGETQYF. The chain combines TRBV5-8 with TRBJ2-5, with TRBD1 matching over 7 bases. The trim removed 4 bases at V and 5 bases at J, leaving 14 bases unmatched. Germline-derived CDR1 and CDR2 are SGHTS and YDEGEE. The CDR3 runs 16 residues.

This clone was counted between two and nine times. This CDR3 is CASSFLGSGNTIYF. In DNA, the CDR3 is TGTGCCAGCAGTTTCTTGGGCTCTGGAAACACCATATATTTT. J is TRBJ1-3 and V is TRBV28, with unresolved D. V lost 3 bases and J 0 bases, leaving 6 bases between the germline ends. There are 14 residues in the CDR3. Germline V lookup: CDR1 MDHEN, CDR2 SYDVKM.

This chain joins TRBV2 and TRBJ1-6, with 8 bases identical to TRBD1. Germline values: CDR1 SNHLY, CDR2 FYNNEI. The J segment lost 10 bases and the V segment lost 3 bases, leaving 11 bases of the junction unmatched. The CDR3 is made up of 16 amino acids. CDR3 bases: TGTGCCAGCAGTGACGTCCGGACAGGGACTGACTCACCCCTCCACTTT. Residues: CASSDVRTGTDSPLHF.

The chain recombines TRBV28 with TRBJ1-2; 7 bases line up with TRBD1. V was clipped by 6 bases and J by 8 bases; unmatched bases: 12. Germline CDR1 reads MDHEN; CDR2 reads SYDVKM. The CDR3 length is 14 residues. The CDR3 spells CASSRSPTGLGYTF. CDR3 coding DNA: TGTGCCAGCAGCCGAAGCCCGACAGGGCTCGGCTACACCTTC.

The chain joins TRBV2 to TRBJ2-5; 9 bases line up with TRBD1. Per the germline V gene, CDR1 is SNHLY and CDR2 is FYNNEI. Trimming took 0 bases from V and 0 from J; bases not matched to a gene: 14. This CDR3 has 20 amino acids. The CDR3 DNA reads as TGTGCCAGCAGTGAAGCGCTTCACAGGACCGGGACAGGGCACCAAGAGACCCAGTACTTC. It codes for CASSEALHRTGTGHQETQYF. Full variable domain (remainder filled in from reference TRBV2 and TRBJ2-5): EPEVTQTPSHQVTQMGQEVILRCVPISNHLYFYWYRQILGQKVEFLVSFYNNEISEKSEIFDDQFSVERPDGSNFTLKIRSTKLEDSAMYFCASSEALHRTGTGHQETQYFGPGTRLLVL.

The chain has TRBV6-2 or TRBV6-3 and TRBJ1-5; D is possibly TRBD1 (5 bases). The CDR3 loop spans 16 amino acids. V was cut by 1 base and J by 4 bases, with 14 bases left in between. The germline V gene encodes CDR1 MNHEY and CDR2 SVGEGT. CDR3: CASSYFKGNWNQPQHF. The CDR3 DNA sequence: TGTGCCAGCAGTTACTTTAAGGGGAATTGGAATCAGCCCCAGCATTTT.

The chain uses TRBV5-1 and TRBJ2-2; maybe TRBD2 (7 bases). CDR1 SGHRS and CDR2 YFSETQ come from the germline V gene. The CDR3 runs to 16 residues. V lost 2 bases and J lost 7, with 18 bases in between. CDR3 nucleotides: TGCGCCAGCAGCTTTAACTCGGGGGGCCCTGGCGGGGAGCTGTTTTTT. It yields the protein CASSFNSGGPGGELFF. The full variable domain, in which reference TRBV5-1 and TRBJ2-2 provide the parts outside the CDR3, is KAGVTQTPRYLIKTRGQQVTLSCSPISGHRSVSWYQQTPGQGLQFLFEYFSETQRNKGNFPGRFSGRQFSNSRSEMNVSTLELGDSALYLCASSFNSGGPGGELFFGEGSRLTVL.

The rearrangement links TRBV4-2 to TRBJ2-3; D unclear. Trimming pared 0 bases from V and 7 bases from J, leaving 17 bases between. CDR3 size: 16 residues. Germline lookup yields CDR1 LGHNA and CDR2 YNFKEQ. CDR3 sequence: CASSQEFGLSHYTQYF. The CDR3 coding sequence is TGTGCCAGCAGCCAAGAGTTCGGGTTAAGCCACTATACGCAGTATTTT.

This chain links TRBV6-5 with TRBJ2-7, with 7 bases fitting TRBD1. CDR1 and CDR2 from the germline V gene are MNHEY and SVGAGI. V dropped 4 bases and J dropped 2; count of bases not matched to a gene: 8. CDR3 length: 15 amino acids. Here the CDR3 DNA reads TGTGCCAGCAGTTCTCCGGGACAGACTACCTACGAGCAGTACTTC. It yields the protein CASSSPGQTTYEQYF.